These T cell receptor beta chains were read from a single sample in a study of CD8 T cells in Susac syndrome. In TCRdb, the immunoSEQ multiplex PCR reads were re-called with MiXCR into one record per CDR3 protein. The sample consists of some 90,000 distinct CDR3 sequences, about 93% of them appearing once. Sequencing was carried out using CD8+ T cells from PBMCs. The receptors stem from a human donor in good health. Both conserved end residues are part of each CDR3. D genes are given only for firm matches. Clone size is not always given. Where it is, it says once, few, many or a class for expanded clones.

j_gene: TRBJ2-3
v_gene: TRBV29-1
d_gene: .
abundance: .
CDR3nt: TGCAGCGTTGGGGTTACAGATACGCAGTATTTT
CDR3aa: CSVGVTDTQYF

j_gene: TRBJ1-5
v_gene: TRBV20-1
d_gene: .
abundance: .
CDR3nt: TGCAGTGCCGCCGGGGAGGGTGGGAGCAATCAGCCCCAGCATTTT
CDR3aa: CSAAGEGGSNQPQHF

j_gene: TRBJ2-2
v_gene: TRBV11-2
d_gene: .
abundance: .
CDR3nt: TGTGCCAGCAGCTTCCCCACCTATAACACCGGGGAGCTGTTTTTT
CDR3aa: CASSFPTYNTGELFF

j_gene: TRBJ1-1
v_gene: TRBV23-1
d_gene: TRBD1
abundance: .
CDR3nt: TGCGCCAGCAGTCTAATTTACAGGGGGATGGGAGGGAACACTGAAGCTTTCTTT
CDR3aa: CASSLIYRGMGGNTEAFF

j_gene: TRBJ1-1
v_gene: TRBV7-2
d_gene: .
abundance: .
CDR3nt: TGTGCCAGCAGCTTAGTCGGGGCGCGGGCTTTCTTT
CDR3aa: CASSLVGARAFF

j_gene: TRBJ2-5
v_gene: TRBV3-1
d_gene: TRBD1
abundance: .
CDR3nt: TGTGCCAGCAGCCTCAGGGACAGGCCACAAGAGACCCAGTACTTC
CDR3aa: CASSLRDRPQETQYF

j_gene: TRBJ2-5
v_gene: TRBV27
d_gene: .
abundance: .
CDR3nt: TGTGCCAGCAGCCATTCTGACAACCAAGAGACCCAGTACTTC
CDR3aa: CASSHSDNQETQYF

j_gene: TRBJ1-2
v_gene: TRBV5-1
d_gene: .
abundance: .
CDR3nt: TGCGCCAGCAGCGCGGTGGCGGCTAACTATGGCTACACCTTC
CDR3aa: CASSAVAANYGYTF

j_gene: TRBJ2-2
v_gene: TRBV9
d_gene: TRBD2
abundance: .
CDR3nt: TGTGCCAGCAGCCGAGAAAGCGGGGAGAACACCGGGGAGCTGTTTTTT
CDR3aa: CASSRESGENTGELFF

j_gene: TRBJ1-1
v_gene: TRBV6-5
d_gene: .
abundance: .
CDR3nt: TGTGCCAGCAGCTATGCCAGTGCTGAAGCTTTCTTT
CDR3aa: CASSYASAEAFF

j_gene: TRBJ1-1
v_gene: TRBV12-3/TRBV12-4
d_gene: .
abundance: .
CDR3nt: TGTGCCAGCAGCCAGGTAGGACACCCGGATGAAGCTTTCTTT
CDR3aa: CASSQVGHPDEAFF

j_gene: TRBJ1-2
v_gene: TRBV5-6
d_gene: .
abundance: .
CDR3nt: TGTGCCAGCAGCTCCTCTAACTATGGCTACACCTTC
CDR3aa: CASSSSNYGYTF

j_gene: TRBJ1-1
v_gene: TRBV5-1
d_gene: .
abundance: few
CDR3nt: TGCGCCAGCAGCTTGCGGGGGACAAACACTGAAGCTTTCTTT
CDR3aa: CASSLRGTNTEAFF

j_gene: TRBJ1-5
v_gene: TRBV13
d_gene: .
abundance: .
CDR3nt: TGTGCCAGCAGCTCCGGGTCTCTGGATCAGCCCCAGCATTTT
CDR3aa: CASSSGSLDQPQHF

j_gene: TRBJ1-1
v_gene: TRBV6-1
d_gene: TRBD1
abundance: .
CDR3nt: TGTGCCAGCACCACAGGGGTCCAAGCTTTCTTT
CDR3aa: CASTTGVQAFF

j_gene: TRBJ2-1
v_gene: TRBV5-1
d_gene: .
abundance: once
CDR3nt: TGCGCCAGCAGCTCGGACAGCCTCGGCGAGCAGTTCTTC
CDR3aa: CASSSDSLGEQFF

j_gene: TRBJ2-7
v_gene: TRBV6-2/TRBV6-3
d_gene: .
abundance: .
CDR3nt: TGTGCCAGCAGTTGGGCAGGAGGCTCCTACGAGCAGTACTTC
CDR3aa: CASSWAGGSYEQYF

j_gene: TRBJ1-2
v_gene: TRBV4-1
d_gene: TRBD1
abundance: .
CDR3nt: TGCGCCAGCAGCCAAGAGGGGACAGGGGGCTATGGCTACACCTTC
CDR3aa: CASSQEGTGGYGYTF

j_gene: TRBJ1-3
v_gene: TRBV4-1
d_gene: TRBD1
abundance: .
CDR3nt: TGCGCCAGCAGCCACGGTTTCCGGGACAGGGGAAAAGGGTCTGGAAACACCATATATTTT
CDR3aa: CASSHGFRDRGKGSGNTIYF

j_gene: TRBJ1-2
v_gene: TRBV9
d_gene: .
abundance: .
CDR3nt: TGTGCCAGCAGCCCCCACTCTCAGCATGGCTACACCTTC
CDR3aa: CASSPHSQHGYTF

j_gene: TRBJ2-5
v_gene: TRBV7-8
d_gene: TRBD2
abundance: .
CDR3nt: TGTGCCAGCAGCTCCCGGCTAGCGGGGGCTCAGTACCAAGAGACCCAGTACTTC
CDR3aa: CASSSRLAGAQYQETQYF

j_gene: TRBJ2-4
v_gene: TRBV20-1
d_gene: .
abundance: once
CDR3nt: TGCAGTGCTAGAGATGAGAGGACCGGACTCCGCATTCAGTACTTC
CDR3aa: CSARDERTGLRIQYF

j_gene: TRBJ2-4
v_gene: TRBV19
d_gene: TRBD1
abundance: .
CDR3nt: TGTGCCAGTAGTACTGGGACAGGCAAAAACATTCAGTACTTC
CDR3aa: CASSTGTGKNIQYF

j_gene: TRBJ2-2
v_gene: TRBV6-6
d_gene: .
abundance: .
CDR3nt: TGTGCCAGCAGTTCCGAGGGGGAGCTGTTTTTT
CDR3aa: CASSSEGELFF

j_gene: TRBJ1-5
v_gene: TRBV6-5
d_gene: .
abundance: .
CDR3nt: TGTGCCAGCACCGTGGGTCCTCACAGCGCCCAGCCCCAGCATTTT
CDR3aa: CASTVGPHSAQPQHF

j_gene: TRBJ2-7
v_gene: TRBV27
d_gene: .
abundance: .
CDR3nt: TGTGCCAGCAGGGGCCAGGGATTCTCCTACGAGCAGTACTTC
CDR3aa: CASRGQGFSYEQYF

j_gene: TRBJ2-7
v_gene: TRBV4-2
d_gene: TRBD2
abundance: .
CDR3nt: TGTGCCAGCAGCCACCGCCAAGCGGGGTCCTACGAGCAGTACTTC
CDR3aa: CASSHRQAGSYEQYF

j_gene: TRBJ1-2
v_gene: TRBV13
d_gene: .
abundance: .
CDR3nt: TGTGCCAGCAGCTTGGGGAGTGGGGGCTACACCTTC
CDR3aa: CASSLGSGGYTF

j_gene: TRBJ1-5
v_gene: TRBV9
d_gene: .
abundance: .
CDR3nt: TGTGCCAGCAGCCCGACCGGGGGCCATCAGCCCCAGCATTTT
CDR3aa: CASSPTGGHQPQHF

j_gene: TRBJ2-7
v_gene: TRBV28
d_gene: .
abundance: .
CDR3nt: TGTGCCAGCAGTCCCAGTGCGGGGGCGGCCTACGAGCAGTACTTC
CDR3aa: CASSPSAGAAYEQYF

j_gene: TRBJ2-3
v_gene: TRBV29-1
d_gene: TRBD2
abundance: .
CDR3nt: TGCAGCGTTGATGGGCTAGCGGGGGGTAGCACAGATACGCAGTATTTT
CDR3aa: CSVDGLAGGSTDTQYF

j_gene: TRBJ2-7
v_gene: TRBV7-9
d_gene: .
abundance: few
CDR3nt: TGTGCCAGCAGCCCCCGACAAAACGCTCCCTACGAGCAGTACTTC
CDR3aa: CASSPRQNAPYEQYF